The entry below gives a single T cell receptor (beta chain) sequence along with its context. The specificity of this receptor is unknown. The record has no base qualities; no much larger clone is one base away. One collaborating source in Seattle enrolled patients while the patients were actively infected and followed the patients over time throughout the course of disease. Each collaborating institution followed its own protocols to collect whole blood in K2EDTA tubes. For TCRbeta analysis, collaborators shipped samples as frozen whole blood, isolated PBMCs, or DNA extracted from either of those sample types. This sample was included in a study of blood T cell repertoires in COVID-19 (dated by TCRdb to about 2020). For the study in its entirety: The collaborator samples originated in the United States, Italy and Spain and spanned the acute and convalescent phases of COVID-19. Samples were obtained from the ongoing ImmuneRACE study (first 160 participants) and from over 1,000 subjects provided by 6 global collaborators. Deeply sampled blood TCRbeta repertoires from subjects exposed to, actively infected with, or recovered from COVID-19 were included in the dataset. The repertoires were released in a freely available public database meant as a resource for research on the immune response to SARS-CoV-2. Nearly every sample came with metadata listing a de-identified subject ID, COVID-19 status, age in years and sex. The material from the prospective study consisted of cDNA or gDNA derived from T cells, B-cell-depleted T cells, or PBMCs. Where available, HLA class I and class II types were taken from metadata supplied by the sample provider and were not determined by assay-based typing.

TCRbeta CDR3 regions were amplified from genomic DNA using the immunoSEQ Assay, a bias-controlled multiplex PCR. The original pipeline was this. The number of nucleated cells in each sample was estimated by amplification of reference gene primers within the assay. To quantify the absolute abundance of each unique TCRbeta CDR3 rearrangement, sequence reads were collapsed and filtered. For each sample, productive Simpson clonality was calculated as the square root of Simpson's diversity index over productive rearrangements. TCRdb retrieved this table from immuneACCESS and kept in-frame rearrangements only. Not all clones are present; in checked studies, unresolved V genes account for under half, and no reason is known for the remainder. The D gene and trimming were derived from the DNA, and the V and J assignments and clone size from that table. Recorded for this sample are about 150,000 clones; approximately 85% of them occurred a single time. 5.5% to 8% of the sample goes to the ten largest clones.

Clipping removes 5 bases from V and 7 bases from J, with 8 as the unmatched junction base count. CDR1 and CDR2 are read off the germline V gene (reference sequence) as MNHNY and SVGAGI. From cysteine to phenylalanine, the CDR3 is 15 amino acids long. Only the CDR3 DNA is retained, 45 bases long and in frame from the first base. The study at large found these results: The quantity of clinical and demographic metadata differed by source and by participant and was supplied without curation.

Sequencing was done on a sample of peripheral blood. The clonotype originates from an elderly man with COVID-19, enrolled during active disease. The V and J genes are TRBV6-6 and TRBJ1-4; TRBD1 agrees with 9 junctional bases. CDR3 reads: CASSNPDRGGEKLFF. The sequenced DNA: TGTGCCAGCAGTAACCCCGACAGGGGGGGTGAAAAACTGTTTTTT.